This T cell receptor (beta chain) was recovered during a study of blood T cell repertoires in COVID-19. Background on the study: COVID-19 samples collected from the United States, Italy and Spain covered acute and convalescent phases. Sample material is recorded as cDNA or gDNA derived from T cells, B-cell-depleted T cells, or PBMCs.

Original handling: Reference gene primer amplification in the assay estimated nucleated cell counts. Profiled with immunoSEQ multiplex PCR; TCRdb holds only in-frame clones, not every one. That table is the source of V, J and clone size, and D and trimming were worked out from the DNA. The sample contains about 63,000 clones, over 90% of which appear only once. The germline CDR1 and CDR2 sequences are MDHEN and SYDVKM. The CDR3 loop spans 14 amino acids. The V and J ends lost 3 bases and 4 bases respectively, with 12 bases between them. This sequence originates from a man aged 50 or older with active COVID-19. Sequenced sample: peripheral blood. This rearrangement joins TRBV28 to TRBJ1-2; possible D gene TRBD1, 6 bases. The CDR3 DNA sequence: TGTGCCAGCAGTTTCGGGCAGGGGTCCTATGGCTACACCTTC. It translates to CASSFGQGSYGYTF.